Listed here are 8 T cell receptor beta chains from one sample, sequenced in a study of cytomegalovirus exposure and HLA in healthy donors (dated by TCRdb to about 2017). Receptors were amplified or captured by the immunoSEQ multiplex PCR assay. The multiplex PCR relied on a mix of 60 forward primers for TCR Vbeta segments and 13 reverse primers for TCR Jbeta segments. As stored in TCRdb, this immuneACCESS dataset retains in-frame rearrangements with V and J assigned. A fraction of the clones does not appear; measured against another copy, unresolved V genes explain less than half of the discrepancy, and the remainder lacks a known reason. This sample lists some 150,000 clones; less than 10% were detected once. Of the sample, approximately 1.9% falls within the top ten clones. The sample taken for sequencing was PBMCs. These receptors came from a man aged 50-60 years in good health and CMV-seronegative.

The chain couples TRBV18 to TRBJ2-3, with TRBD2 matching 14 bases. This CDR3 spans 18 amino acids. V shed 2 bases, J shed 0 bases, and the junction held 4 bases outside the gene matches. Germline V lookup: CDR1 KGHSH, CDR2 LQKENI. The CDR3 bases are TGTGCCAGCTCACCAGCGACTAGCGGGGGGGCTAGCACAGATACGCAGTATTTT. It yields the protein CASSPATSGGASTDTQYF.

This clone has only a few counts. The chain combines TRBV7-8 with TRBJ2-3; 15 nucleotides align to TRBD2. From germline, CDR1 is SGHVS and CDR2 FQNEAQ. V was clipped by 1 base and J by 3 bases; unmatched bases: 11. The CDR3 contains 20 residues. CDR3 sequence (DNA): TGTGCCAGCAGCTTAGGGAGGACTAGCGGGGGGGTAGCGAAAACAGATACGCAGTATTTT. Its protein is CASSLGRTSGGVAKTDTQYF. The complete variable domain, with remaining parts taken from reference TRBV7-8 and TRBJ2-3, reads GAGVSQSPRYKVAKRGQDVALRCDPISGHVSLFWYQQALGQGPEFLTYFQNEAQLDKSGLPSDRFFAERPEGSVSTLKIQRTQQEDSAVYLCASSLGRTSGGVAKTDTQYFGPGTRLTVL.

This clone came up a few times. The CDR3 loop reads CASSLRDRSGGYTF. The CDR3 DNA follows: TGTGCCAGCAGTTTAAGAGACAGGTCTGGGGGCTACACCTTC. This rearrangement joins TRBV28 to TRBJ1-2; D possibly corresponds to TRBD1 (6 bases). V was shortened by 2 bases and J by 8 bases, with 15 bases between the two germline ends. The CDR3 contains 14 residues. Germline V gives CDR1 MDHEN, CDR2 SYDVKM.

The chain has TRBV19 and TRBJ1-5; possibly TRBD1 for D (6 bases). V lost 6 bases to trimming and J lost 3 bases, with 12 bases between them. The CDR3 is 14 amino acids. In germline, CDR1 is LNHDA, CDR2 SQIVND (reference sequence). The CDR3 loop is CASRSQGLNQPQHF. Here the CDR3 DNA reads TGTGCCAGTAGGTCACAGGGTCTCAATCAGCCCCAGCATTTT.

This clone was seen a few times. This sequence joins TRBV5-1 and TRBJ2-7; 12 bases are a match to TRBD1. Unmatched junction bases numbered 10, after V lost 4 bases and J lost 5 bases. Germline-derived CDR1 and CDR2 are SGHRS and YFSETQ. The CDR3 is 16 residues long. The CDR3 DNA follows: TGCGCCAGCAGCCCGGTAGGGGGACAGGGGGCGGACGAGCAGTACTTC. Encoded protein: CASSPVGGQGADEQYF. The full variable domain, in which reference TRBV5-1 and TRBJ2-7 provide the parts outside the CDR3, is KAGVTQTPRYLIKTRGQQVTLSCSPISGHRSVSWYQQTPGQGLQFLFEYFSETQRNKGNFPGRFSGRQFSNSRSEMNVSTLELGDSALYLCASSPVGGQGADEQYFGPGTRLTVT.

This clone has just a few counts. The rearrangement uses TRBV5-6 and TRBJ2-7, with D possibly matching TRBD1 (6 bases). Trimming left V 4 bases short and J 1 base short, with 18 bases between. Germline CDR1 reads SGHDT; CDR2 reads YYEEEE. The CDR3 has 16 amino acids. The CDR3 is CASSAPGTKASYEQYF. As DNA, the CDR3 is TGTGCCAGCAGCGCTCCCGGGACAAAGGCTTCCTACGAGCAGTACTTC.

V and J are TRBV6-5 and TRBJ1-2; D unresolved. There are 15 residues in the CDR3. Germline values: CDR1 MNHEY, CDR2 SVGAGI. Trimming took 4 bases from V and 3 from J, leaving 15 bases between them. Here the CDR3 DNA reads TGTGCCAGCAGTTGGAGGGAGAACCCTCACTATGGCTACACCTTC. It translates to CASSWRENPHYGYTF.

The V gene is TRBV7-9, the J gene TRBJ1-1; a possible D gene is TRBD1 (6 bases). CDR1 and CDR2 (germline): SEHNR, FQNEAQ (reference sequence). CDR3 length equals 15 residues. V was cut by 0 bases and J by 11 bases, with 19 bases left in between. The CDR3 is CASSLAMSAGVGAFF. The CDR3 DNA follows: TGTGCCAGCAGCTTAGCAATGTCGGCAGGGGTCGGGGCTTTCTTT.